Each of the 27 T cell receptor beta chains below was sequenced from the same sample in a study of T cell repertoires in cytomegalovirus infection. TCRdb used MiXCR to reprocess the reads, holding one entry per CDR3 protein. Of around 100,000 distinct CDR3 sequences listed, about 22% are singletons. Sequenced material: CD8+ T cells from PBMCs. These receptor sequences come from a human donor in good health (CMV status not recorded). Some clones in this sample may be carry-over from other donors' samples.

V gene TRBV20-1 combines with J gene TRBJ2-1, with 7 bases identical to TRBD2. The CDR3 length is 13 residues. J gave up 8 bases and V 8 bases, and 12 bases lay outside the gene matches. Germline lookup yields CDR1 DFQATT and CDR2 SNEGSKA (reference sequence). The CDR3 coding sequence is TGCAGTACTTTTTGGTGGGAGGGCGATGAGCAGTTCTTC. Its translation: CSTFWWEGDEQFF.

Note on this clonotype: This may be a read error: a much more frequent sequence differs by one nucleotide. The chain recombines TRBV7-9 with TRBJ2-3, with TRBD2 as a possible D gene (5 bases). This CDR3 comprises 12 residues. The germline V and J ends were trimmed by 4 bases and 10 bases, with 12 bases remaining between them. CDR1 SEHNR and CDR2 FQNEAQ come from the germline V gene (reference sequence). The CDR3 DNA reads TGTGCCAGCAGCTCGGGGAAGGATGCGCAGTATTTT. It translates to CASSSGKDAQYF.

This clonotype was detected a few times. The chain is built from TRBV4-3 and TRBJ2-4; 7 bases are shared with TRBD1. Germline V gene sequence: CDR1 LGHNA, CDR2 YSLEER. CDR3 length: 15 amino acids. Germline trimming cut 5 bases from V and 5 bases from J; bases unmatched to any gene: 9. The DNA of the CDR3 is TGCGCCAGCAGCGTTCAACCCGGGACAGAAAACATTCAGTACTTC. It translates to CASSVQPGTENIQYF.

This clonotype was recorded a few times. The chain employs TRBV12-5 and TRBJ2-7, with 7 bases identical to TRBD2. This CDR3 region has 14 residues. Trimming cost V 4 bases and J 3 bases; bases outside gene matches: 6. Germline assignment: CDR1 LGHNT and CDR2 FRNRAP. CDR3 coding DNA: TGTGCTAGTGGTTCAGGACTAGACCTCTACGAGCAGTACTTC. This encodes CASGSGLDLYEQYF. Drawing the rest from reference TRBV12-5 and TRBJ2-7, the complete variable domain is DARVTQTPRHKVTEMGQEVTMRCQPILGHNTVFWYRQTMMQGLELLAYFRNRAPLDDSGMPKDRFSAEMPDATLATLKIQPSEPRDSAVYFCASGSGLDLYEQYFGPGTRLTVT.

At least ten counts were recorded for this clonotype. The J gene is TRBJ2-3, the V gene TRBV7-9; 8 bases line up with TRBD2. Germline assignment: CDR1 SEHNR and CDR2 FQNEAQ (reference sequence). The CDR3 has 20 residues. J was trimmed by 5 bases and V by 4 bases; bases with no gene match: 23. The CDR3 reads CASSSGGDPAAGPAGDTQYF. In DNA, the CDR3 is TGTGCCAGCAGCTCCGGGGGGGACCCCGCGGCTGGCCCGGCGGGAGATACGCAGTATTTT.

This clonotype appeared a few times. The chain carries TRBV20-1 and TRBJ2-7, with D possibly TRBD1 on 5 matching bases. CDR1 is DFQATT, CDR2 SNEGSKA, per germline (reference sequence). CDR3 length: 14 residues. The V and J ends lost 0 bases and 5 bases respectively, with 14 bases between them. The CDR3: CSARDGQGTHEQYF. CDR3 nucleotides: TGCAGTGCTAGAGACGGGCAGGGTACGCACGAGCAGTACTTC.

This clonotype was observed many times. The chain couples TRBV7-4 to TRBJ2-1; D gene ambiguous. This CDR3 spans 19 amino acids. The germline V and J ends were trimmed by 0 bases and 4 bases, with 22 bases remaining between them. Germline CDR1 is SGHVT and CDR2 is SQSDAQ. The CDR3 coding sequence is TGTGCCAGCAGCTTAGCGTCATTATTCTCCAGCGATAGGTACAATGAGCAGTTCTTC. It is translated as CASSLASLFSSDRYNEQFF.

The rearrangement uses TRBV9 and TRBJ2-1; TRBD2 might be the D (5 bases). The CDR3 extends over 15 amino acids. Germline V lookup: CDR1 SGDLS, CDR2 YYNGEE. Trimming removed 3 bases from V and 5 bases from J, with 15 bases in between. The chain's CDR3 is CASSESGRGDNEQFF. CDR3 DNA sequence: TGTGCCAGCAGCGAAAGCGGTCGTGGAGACAATGAGCAGTTCTTC.

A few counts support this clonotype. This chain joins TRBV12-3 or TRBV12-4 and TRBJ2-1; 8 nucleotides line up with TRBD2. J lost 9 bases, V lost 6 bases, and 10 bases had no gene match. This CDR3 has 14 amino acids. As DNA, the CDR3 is TGTGCCAGCAGACCCCCGGGGGGGCGCGGTGAGCAGTTCTTC. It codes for CASRPPGGRGEQFF.

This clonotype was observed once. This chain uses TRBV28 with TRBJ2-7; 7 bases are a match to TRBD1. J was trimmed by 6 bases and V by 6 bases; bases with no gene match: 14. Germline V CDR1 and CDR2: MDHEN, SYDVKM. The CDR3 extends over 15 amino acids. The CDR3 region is CASRVDRVVVSEQYF. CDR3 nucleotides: TGTGCCAGCAGGGTTGACAGGGTAGTGGTCTCCGAGCAGTACTTC.

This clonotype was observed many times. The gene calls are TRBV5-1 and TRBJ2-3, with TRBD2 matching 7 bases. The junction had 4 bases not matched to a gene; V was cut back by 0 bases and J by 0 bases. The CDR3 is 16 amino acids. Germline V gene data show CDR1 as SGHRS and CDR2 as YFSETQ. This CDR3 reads CASSLASSGSTDTQYF. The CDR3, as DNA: TGCGCCAGCAGCTTGGCCTCTAGCGGCAGCACAGATACGCAGTATTTT.

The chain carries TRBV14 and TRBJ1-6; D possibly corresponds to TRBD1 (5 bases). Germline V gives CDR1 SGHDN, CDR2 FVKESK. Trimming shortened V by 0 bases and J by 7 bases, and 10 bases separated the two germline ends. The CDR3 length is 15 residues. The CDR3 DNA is TGTGCCAGCAGCCAAGAGTTCAGGGAGAATTCACCCCTCCACTTT. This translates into CASSQEFRENSPLHF.

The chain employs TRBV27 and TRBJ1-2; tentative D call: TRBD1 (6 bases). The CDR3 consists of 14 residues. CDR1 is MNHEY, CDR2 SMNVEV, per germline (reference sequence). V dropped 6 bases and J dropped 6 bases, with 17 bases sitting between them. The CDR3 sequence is CASSYRGEQDGYTF. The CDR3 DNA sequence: TGTGCCAGCAGCTATAGGGGGGAACAGGATGGCTACACCTTC.

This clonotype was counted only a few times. The CDR3 protein is CASSNRQANEQYF. The CDR3 DNA follows: TGTGCCAGCAGCAACCGACAGGCTAACGAGCAGTACTTC. The chain links TRBV7-9 to TRBJ2-7, with D possibly being TRBD1 (6 bases). CDR3 size: 13 residues. Germline lookup yields CDR1 SEHNR and CDR2 FQNEAQ (reference sequence). V was cut by 5 bases and J by 5 bases, with 13 bases left in between.

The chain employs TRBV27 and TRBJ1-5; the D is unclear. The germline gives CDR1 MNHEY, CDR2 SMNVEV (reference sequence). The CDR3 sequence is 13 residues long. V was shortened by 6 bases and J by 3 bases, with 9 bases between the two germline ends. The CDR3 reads CASRRHNNQPQHF. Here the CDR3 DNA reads TGTGCCAGCAGGAGACACAACAATCAGCCCCAGCATTTT.

As DNA, the CDR3 is TGTGCCACCAGCACCTCTATCAACAATGAGCAGTTCTTC. Translation gives CATSTSINNEQFF. This chain links TRBV15 with TRBJ2-1, with no clear D. CDR1 is LNHNV and CDR2 is YYDKDF in the germline V gene (reference sequence). V dropped 4 bases and J dropped 5 bases, with 9 bases sitting between them. The CDR3 totals 13 residues.

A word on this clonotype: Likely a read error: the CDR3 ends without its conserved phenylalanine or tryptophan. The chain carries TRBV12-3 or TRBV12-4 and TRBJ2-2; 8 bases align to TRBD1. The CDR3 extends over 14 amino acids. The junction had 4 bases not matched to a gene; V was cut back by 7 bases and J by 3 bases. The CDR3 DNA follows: TGTGCCAGCAACCCAGGGGGCTACACCGGGGAGCTGTTTTGT. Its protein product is CASNPGGYTGELFC.

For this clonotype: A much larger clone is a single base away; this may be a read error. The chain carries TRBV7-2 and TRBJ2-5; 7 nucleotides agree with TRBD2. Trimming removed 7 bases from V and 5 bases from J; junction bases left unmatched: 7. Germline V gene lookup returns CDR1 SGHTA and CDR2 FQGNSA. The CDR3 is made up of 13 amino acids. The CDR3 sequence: CASMYGRLETQYF. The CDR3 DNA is TGTGCCAGCATGTACGGGAGGTTGGAGACCCAGTACTTC.

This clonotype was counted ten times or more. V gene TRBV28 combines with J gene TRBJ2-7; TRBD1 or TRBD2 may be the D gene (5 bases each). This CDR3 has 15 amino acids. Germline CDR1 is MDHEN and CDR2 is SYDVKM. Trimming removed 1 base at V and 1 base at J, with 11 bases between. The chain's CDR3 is CASSLSGTISYEQYF. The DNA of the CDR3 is TGTGCCAGCAGTTTATCAGGGACGATATCCTACGAGCAGTACTTC.

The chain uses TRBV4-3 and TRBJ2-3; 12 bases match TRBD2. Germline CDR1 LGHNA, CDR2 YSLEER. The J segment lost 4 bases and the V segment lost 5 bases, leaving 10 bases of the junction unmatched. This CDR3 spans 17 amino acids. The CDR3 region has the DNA TGCGCCAGCAGCGCATACTCTAGCGGGAGGGCTTCAGATACGCAGTATTTT. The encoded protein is CASSAYSSGRASDTQYF.

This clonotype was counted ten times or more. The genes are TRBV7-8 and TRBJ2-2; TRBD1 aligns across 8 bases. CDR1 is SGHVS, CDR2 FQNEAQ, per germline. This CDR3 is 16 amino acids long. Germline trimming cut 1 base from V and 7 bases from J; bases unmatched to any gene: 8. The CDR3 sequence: CASSLEGWTGSGELFF. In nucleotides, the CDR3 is TGTGCCAGCAGCTTAGAAGGTTGGACAGGGAGCGGGGAGCTGTTTTTT.

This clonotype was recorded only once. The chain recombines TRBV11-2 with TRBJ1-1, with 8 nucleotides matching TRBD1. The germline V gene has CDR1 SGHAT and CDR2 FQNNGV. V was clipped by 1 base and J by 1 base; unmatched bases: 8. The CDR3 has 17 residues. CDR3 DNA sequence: TGTGCCAGCAGCTTAGGCGCAGGGGGCCTGTCGAACACTGAAGCTTTCTTT. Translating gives CASSLGAGGLSNTEAFF.

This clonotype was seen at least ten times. CDR3 protein: CASSSKTGFDPYNEQFF. DNA of the CDR3: TGTGCCAGCAGCTCCAAGACAGGGTTTGATCCCTACAATGAGCAGTTCTTC. The rearrangement joins TRBV7-6 to TRBJ2-1, with 7 bases identical to TRBD1. Germline V gene lookup returns CDR1 SGHVS and CDR2 FNYEAQ. J lost 2 bases, V lost 4 bases, and 11 bases had no gene match. This CDR3 region has 17 residues.

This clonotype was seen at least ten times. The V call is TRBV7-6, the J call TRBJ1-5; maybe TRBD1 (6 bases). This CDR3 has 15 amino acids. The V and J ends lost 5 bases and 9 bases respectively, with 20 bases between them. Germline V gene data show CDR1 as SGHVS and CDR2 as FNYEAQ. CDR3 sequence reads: CASSKEGGRGGPQHF. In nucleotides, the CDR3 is TGTGCCAGCAGCAAAGAGGGGGGGCGCGGGGGGCCCCAGCATTTT.

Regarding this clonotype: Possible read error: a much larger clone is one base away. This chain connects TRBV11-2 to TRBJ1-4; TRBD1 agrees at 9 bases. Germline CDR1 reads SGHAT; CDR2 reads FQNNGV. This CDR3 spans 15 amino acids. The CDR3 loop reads CVSSGGQGSGEKLFF. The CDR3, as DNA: TGTGTCAGCAGCGGGGGACAGGGCAGTGGTGAAAAACTGTTTTTT.

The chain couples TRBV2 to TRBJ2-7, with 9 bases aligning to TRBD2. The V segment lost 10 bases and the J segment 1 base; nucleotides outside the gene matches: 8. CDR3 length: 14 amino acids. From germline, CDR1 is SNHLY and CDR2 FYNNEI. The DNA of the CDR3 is TGTGCCACCATGACTAGCGGAGCTTCCTACGAGCAGTACTTC. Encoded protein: CATMTSGASYEQYF.

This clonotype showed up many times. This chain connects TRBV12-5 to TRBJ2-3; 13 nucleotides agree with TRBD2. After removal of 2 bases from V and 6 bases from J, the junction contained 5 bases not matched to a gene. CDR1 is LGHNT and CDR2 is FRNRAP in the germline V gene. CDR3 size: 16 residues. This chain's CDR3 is CASGLMGLAGWDTQYF. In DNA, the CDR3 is TGTGCTAGTGGTTTGATGGGACTAGCGGGGTGGGATACGCAGTATTTT.